Shown below are 31 T cell receptor beta chains from a single sample sequenced in a study of T cell changes during pregnancy in multiple sclerosis. This table comes from immunoSEQ multiplex PCR, and its TCRdb copy is limited to in-frame clones, with some not included. The repertoire holds more than 35,000 clones, with 90% to 95% as singletons. Sequenced here: CD4+ T cells from peripheral blood mononuclear cells, sampled in the third trimester of pregnancy. The receptors shown here come from a female donor with multiple sclerosis, enrolled in a pregnancy study.

The chain employs TRBV6-5 and TRBJ2-7, with D tentatively TRBD1 (6 bases). Trimming stripped 0 bases from V and 1 base from J, with 7 bases between. The CDR3 consists of 14 residues. The V gene's germline CDR1 is MNHEY and CDR2 SVGAGI. The CDR3 loop is CASSYSGASYEQYF. CDR3 nucleotide sequence: TGTGCCAGCAGTTACTCGGGGGCTTCCTACGAGCAGTACTTC.

The CDR3, as DNA: TGCGCCAGCAGCCAAGCTACCGGGACAGGGCCCACTGAAGCTTTCTTT. The encoded protein is CASSQATGTGPTEAFF. The chain has TRBV4-3 and TRBJ1-1; 9 bases line up with TRBD1. The V gene's germline CDR1 is LGHNA and CDR2 YSLEER. V trimming: 1 base; J trimming: 4 bases; junction bases outside the gene matches: 7. This CDR3 has 16 amino acids.

The CDR3 nucleotides read TGTGCCAGCAGTGCTCCGGGACAGGGCACAGATACGCAGTATTTT. This codes for CASSAPGQGTDTQYF. The chain joins TRBV6-6 to TRBJ2-3, with 8 bases that match TRBD1. Trimming removed 5 bases from V and 1 base from J; junction bases left unmatched: 5. The CDR3 spans 15 residues. CDR1 and CDR2 (germline): MNHNY, SVGAGI (reference sequence).

The rearrangement links TRBV4-2 to TRBJ1-3; possibly TRBD1 for D (5 bases). The CDR3 spans 14 residues. Looked up from germline, CDR1 is LGHNA and CDR2 is YNFKEQ. V dropped 2 bases and J dropped 1 base, with 6 bases sitting between them. The CDR3, as DNA: TGTGCCAGCAGCCAACGGACATCTGGAAACACCATATATTTT. As protein: CASSQRTSGNTIYF.

This chain connects TRBV19 to TRBJ1-2; 7 nucleotides match TRBD1. Trimming cost V 5 bases and J 3 bases; bases outside gene matches: 3. CDR1 is LNHDA, CDR2 SQIVND, per germline (reference sequence). The CDR3 spans 13 residues. The CDR3 DNA follows: TGTGCCAGTAGTTCGACAGGGTACTATGGCTACACCTTC. Translation: CASSSTGYYGYTF.

In its sample, this clone was seen once. The gene calls are TRBV7-8 and TRBJ2-2; 12 bases are shared with TRBD1. Germline CDR1 is SGHVS and CDR2 is FQNEAQ. Trimming cost V 4 bases and J 3 bases; bases outside gene matches: 9. The CDR3 extends over 18 amino acids. The DNA for the CDR3 is TGTGCCAGCAGCTCCCGGGACAGGGGGCCTCTTGACACCGGGGAGCTGTTTTTT. It is translated as CASSSRDRGPLDTGELFF. The whole variable domain, remainder taken from reference TRBV7-8 and TRBJ2-2, is GAGVSQSPRYKVAKRGQDVALRCDPISGHVSLFWYQQALGQGPEFLTYFQNEAQLDKSGLPSDRFFAERPEGSVSTLKIQRTQQEDSAVYLCASSSRDRGPLDTGELFFGEGSRLTVL.

The chain uses TRBV7-3 and TRBJ2-1, with 7 bases matching TRBD2. The germline gives CDR1 SGHTA, CDR2 FQGTGA. The CDR3 totals 15 residues. Unmatched junction bases numbered 10, after V lost 5 bases and J lost 6 bases. The CDR3 here is CASSGGGIQFNEQFF. In DNA form, the CDR3 reads TGTGCCAGCAGCGGGGGGGGGATCCAATTCAATGAGCAGTTCTTC.

The chain combines TRBV5-1 with TRBJ2-7; perhaps TRBD2 as D (7 bases). CDR1 is SGHRS, CDR2 YFSETQ, per germline. With 0 bases removed from V and 2 bases from J, the gap between germline ends came to 9 bases. CDR3 length equals 14 residues. The CDR3 spells CASSLEGGAYEQYF. CDR3 sequence (DNA): TGCGCCAGCAGCTTGGAGGGGGGGGCCTACGAGCAGTACTTC. The full variable domain, rest sourced from reference TRBV5-1 and TRBJ2-7, is KAGVTQTPRYLIKTRGQQVTLSCSPISGHRSVSWYQQTPGQGLQFLFEYFSETQRNKGNFPGRFSGRQFSNSRSEMNVSTLELGDSALYLCASSLEGGAYEQYFGPGTRLTVT.

The V and J genes are TRBV5-1 and TRBJ2-2, with 9 positions matching TRBD2. Germline V gene data show CDR1 as SGHRS and CDR2 as YFSETQ. CDR3 length: 16 amino acids. Losses at the gene ends were 6 bases for V and 2 bases for J; bases not matched to a gene: 8. The CDR3 DNA reads as TGCGCCAGCAATCCGGGCGGGAGGGCCAACACCGGGGAGCTGTTTTTT. Residues: CASNPGGRANTGELFF.

This clone turned up a few times. The CDR3 reads CASSLGQGDTEAFF. The CDR3 coding sequence is TGTGCCAGCAGCCTTGGACAGGGGGACACTGAAGCTTTCTTT. The V and J genes are TRBV7-9 and TRBJ1-1; TRBD1 agrees at 10 bases. CDR3 length: 14 amino acids. V lost 5 bases to trimming and J lost 3 bases; unmatched junction nucleotides: 3. CDR1 and CDR2 from the germline V gene are SEHNR and FQNEAQ (reference sequence).

This clone was seen just once. The chain carries TRBV21-1 and TRBJ2-3; the table names TRBD2, a call not compared with the DNA. TRBV21-1 is termed a pseudogene. The CDR3 contains 23 residues. The CDR3 here is CASSSDPIRDQREGIAGADTQYF. The CDR3 DNA reads as TGTGCCAGCAGCTCTGACCCAATAAGGGATCAAAGGGAGGGAATAGCGGGAGCAGATACGCAGTATTTT.

The chain couples TRBV9 to TRBJ1-2; TRBD1 is a possible D gene (5 bases). With 0 bases removed from V and 1 base from J, the gap between germline ends came to 13 bases. Germline V gives CDR1 SGDLS, CDR2 YYNGEE. The CDR3 sequence is 16 residues long. The CDR3 loop reads CASSVGEGYFNYGYTF. As DNA, the CDR3 is TGTGCCAGCAGCGTAGGGGAGGGGTACTTTAACTATGGCTACACCTTC.

This chain joins TRBV27 and TRBJ1-1, with D maybe TRBD1 (5 bases). V was clipped by 3 bases and J by 3 bases, with 11 bases between them. Germline loops: CDR1 MNHEY, CDR2 SMNVEV (reference sequence). This CDR3 comprises 14 residues. Here the CDR3 DNA reads TGTGCCAGCAGTTTCCAGGGCGCCTACACTGAAGCTTTCTTT. Encoded protein: CASSFQGAYTEAFF.

Judged by abundance, this clone is medium-sized. The sample holds other DNA sequences that translate to the same CDR3. The chain joins TRBV19 to TRBJ2-5, with D unresolved. V lost 8 bases to trimming and J lost 4 bases, with 11 bases between them. CDR3 length: 12 amino acids. Germline V gene lookup returns CDR1 LNHDA and CDR2 SQIVND (reference sequence). The CDR3 loop is CASRQAGETQYF. The CDR3, as DNA: TGTGCCAGTCGACAAGCTGGAGAGACCCAGTACTTC.

This chain connects TRBV7-9 to TRBJ1-4; the match to TRBD1 covers 7 bases. Germline V gene sequence: CDR1 SEHNR, CDR2 FQNEAQ (reference sequence). There are 15 residues in the CDR3. The V gene end was trimmed by 4 bases and the J gene end by 7 bases; junction bases not matched to a gene: 9. CDR3 protein: CASSSISGQVEKLFF. The CDR3 DNA is TGTGCCAGCAGCTCTATCAGCGGACAGGTTGAAAAACTGTTTTTT.

The V call is TRBV28, the J call TRBJ2-7; D is unresolved. Trimming pared 8 bases from V and 4 bases from J, leaving 18 bases between. CDR3 size: 14 residues. Looked up from germline, CDR1 is MDHEN and CDR2 is SYDVKM. CDR3 DNA: TGTGCCAGCCTCTCAGGAACCCCATTTTACGAGCAGTACTTC. Translation gives CASLSGTPFYEQYF.

The rearrangement links TRBV2 to TRBJ2-7, with 9 bases identical to TRBD1. Trimming cost V 7 bases and J 4 bases; bases outside gene matches: 8. Germline CDR1 and CDR2: SNHLY and FYNNEI. CDR3 length equals 14 residues. In DNA, the CDR3 is TGTGCCAGCACCCCGGGACAGGGTTTTTACGAGCAGTACTTC. Translation gives CASTPGQGFYEQYF.

The V gene is TRBV19, the J gene TRBJ1-1; TRBD1 might be the D (5 bases). V was shortened by 7 bases and J by 3 bases, with 12 bases between the two germline ends. Germline V gene sequence: CDR1 LNHDA, CDR2 SQIVND (reference sequence). The length of the CDR3 is 13 residues. The CDR3 protein is CASKGTGDTEAFF. In DNA form, the CDR3 reads TGTGCCAGTAAAGGGACGGGGGACACTGAAGCTTTCTTT.

V and J are TRBV6-1 and TRBJ1-2; tentative D call: TRBD1 (5 bases). CDR3 length equals 12 residues. Trimming left V 3 bases short and J 11 bases short, with 13 bases between. Germline V CDR1 and CDR2: MNHNS, SASEGT. Written as DNA, the CDR3 is TGTGCCAGCAGTGAGAGGAGGGGACTATACACCTTC. This sequence encodes CASSERRGLYTF.

The chain uses TRBV7-2 and TRBJ1-2, with 9 nucleotides matching TRBD1. The CDR3 is 14 residues long. J gave up 2 bases and V 4 bases, and 2 bases lay outside the gene matches. CDR1 is SGHTA, CDR2 FQGNSA, per germline. CDR3: CASSWGQGNYGYTF. The CDR3 bases are TGTGCCAGCAGCTGGGGACAGGGAAACTATGGCTACACCTTC.

This clone was found a few times. The V gene is TRBV27, the J gene TRBJ1-2; 7 bases are a match to TRBD1. This CDR3 is 14 amino acids long. J lost 7 bases, V lost 6 bases, and 11 bases had no gene match. CDR1 and CDR2 (germline): MNHEY, SMNVEV (reference sequence). In nucleotides, the CDR3 is TGTGCCAGCAGGATAGACAGGGAAGGTTCTGGCTACACCTTC. It is translated as CASRIDREGSGYTF.

V and J are TRBV20-1 and TRBJ2-1; D unclear. The V and J ends lost 3 bases and 4 bases respectively, with 4 bases between them. The CDR3 loop spans 11 amino acids. CDR1 and CDR2 (germline): DFQATT, SNEGSKA (reference sequence). For the CDR3, the DNA is TGCAGTGCTAGTTCGTACAATGAGCAGTTCTTC. As protein: CSASSYNEQFF.

This rearrangement joins TRBV19 to TRBJ1-4; no reliable D call. From germline, CDR1 is LNHDA and CDR2 SQIVND (reference sequence). V was cut by 7 bases and J by 0 bases, with 6 bases left in between. The CDR3 runs to 13 residues. The CDR3 sequence: CASTGATNEKLFF. CDR3 in DNA: TGTGCCAGTACAGGTGCAACTAATGAAAAACTGTTTTTT.

The V call is TRBV6-6, the J call TRBJ1-5, with D perhaps matching TRBD1 (6 bases). This CDR3 is 15 amino acids long. V dropped 5 bases and J dropped 1 base, with 12 bases sitting between them. CDR1 and CDR2 (germline): MNHNY, SVGAGI (reference sequence). DNA of the CDR3: TGTGCCAGCAGTACTGACAGGAAGAGCAATCAGCCCCAGCATTTT. It encodes CASSTDRKSNQPQHF.

CDR3 bases: TGTGCCAGTAGTATAGACGGACTAGCGGGAGTTTCGTCGGGCTACAATGAGCAGTTCTTC. It codes for CASSIDGLAGVSSGYNEQFF. This chain joins TRBV19 and TRBJ2-1; 13 positions agree with TRBD2. Germline loops: CDR1 LNHDA, CDR2 SQIVND (reference sequence). This CDR3 spans 20 amino acids. V was clipped by 0 bases and J by 3 bases; unmatched bases: 11. The full variable domain, in which reference TRBV19 and TRBJ2-1 provide the parts outside the CDR3, is DGGITQSPKYLFRKEGQNVTLSCEQNLNHDAMYWYRQDPGQGLRLIYYSQIVNDFQKGDIAEGYSVSREKKESFPLTVTSAQKNPTAFYLCASSIDGLAGVSSGYNEQFFGPGTRLTVL.

The V gene is TRBV7-9, the J gene TRBJ1-1, with TRBD1 identical over 9 bases. J lost 1 base, V lost 4 bases, and 7 bases had no gene match. Germline CDR1 SEHNR, CDR2 FQNEAQ (reference sequence). This CDR3 has 16 residues. In DNA, the CDR3 is TGTGCCAGCAGCTCCCATCCACAGGGGGCGAACACTGAAGCTTTCTTT. It is translated as CASSSHPQGANTEAFF.

The rearrangement uses TRBV9 and TRBJ2-5; TRBD2 matches 8 bases. Unmatched junction bases numbered 10, after V lost 2 bases and J lost 7 bases. The CDR3 runs 15 residues. CDR1 and CDR2 (germline): SGDLS, YYNGEE. The CDR3 DNA reads as TGTGCCAGCAGCGTTTTAAGTAGCGGGGAGGGGACCCAGTACTTC. This encodes CASSVLSSGEGTQYF.

The gene calls are TRBV4-3 and TRBJ2-3; 8 bases match TRBD1. CDR1 is LGHNA and CDR2 is YSLEER in the germline V gene. Trimming at V came to 2 bases and at J to 2 bases, leaving 6 bases not matched to a gene. The CDR3 runs 16 residues. CDR3 coding DNA: TGCGCCAGCAGCCAAAACGGACAGGGATACACAGATACGCAGTATTTT. It encodes CASSQNGQGYTDTQYF.

About this clone itself: The junction does not match germline at one end; this may be a read error. V usage is TRBV9 and J usage is TRBJ2-3; TRBD1 matches at 8 bases. CDR3 length: 16 amino acids. Per the germline V gene, CDR1 is SGDLS and CDR2 is YYNGEE. The DNA for the CDR3 is TGTACCAGCAGCGTAAAGGGACAGGCCTCTATAGATACGCAGTATTTT. Its translation is CTSSVKGQASIDTQYF.

V usage is TRBV27 and J usage is TRBJ1-2; no clear D gene. The CDR3 totals 12 residues. Germline loops: CDR1 MNHEY, CDR2 SMNVEV (reference sequence). Trimming removed 6 bases at V and 7 bases at J, with 12 bases between. The CDR3 DNA reads as TGTGCCAGCAGATCGACACGGGGTGGCTACACCTTC. It is translated as CASRSTRGGYTF.

Comments on this clone: At the DNA level, this CDR3 is encoded by other sequences in the same sample as well. The V and J genes are TRBV5-1 and TRBJ2-2; 7 bases fit TRBD1. This CDR3 contains 16 residues. After removal of 0 bases from V and 0 bases from J, the junction contained 2 bases not matched to a gene. In germline, CDR1 is SGHRS, CDR2 YFSETQ. CDR3: CASSLEGTANTGELFF. In nucleotides, the CDR3 is TGCGCCAGCAGCTTGGAAGGGACAGCGAACACCGGGGAGCTGTTTTTT.